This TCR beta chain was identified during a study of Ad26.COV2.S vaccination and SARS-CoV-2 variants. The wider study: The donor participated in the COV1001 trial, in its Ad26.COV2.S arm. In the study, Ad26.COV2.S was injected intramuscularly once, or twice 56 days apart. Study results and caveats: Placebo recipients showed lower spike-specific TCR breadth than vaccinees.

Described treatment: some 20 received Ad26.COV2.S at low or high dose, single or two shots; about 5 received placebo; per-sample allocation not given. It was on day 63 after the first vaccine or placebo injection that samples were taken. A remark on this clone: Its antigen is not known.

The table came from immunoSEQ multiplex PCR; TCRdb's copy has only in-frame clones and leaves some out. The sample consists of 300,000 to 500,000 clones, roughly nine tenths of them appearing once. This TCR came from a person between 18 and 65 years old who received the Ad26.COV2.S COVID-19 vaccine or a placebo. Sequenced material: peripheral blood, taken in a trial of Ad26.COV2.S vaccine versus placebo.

CDR3 nucleotide sequence: TGCGCCAGCAGTCCTTGGCGGGACGGGACCTACGAGCAGTACTTC. This codes for CASSPWRDGTYEQYF. The gene calls are TRBV5-1 and TRBJ2-7; possibly TRBD2 for D (6 bases). Germline V lookup: CDR1 SGHRS, CDR2 YFSETQ. The CDR3 consists of 15 residues. V was cut by 5 bases and J by 2 bases, with 17 bases left in between.